The rows below give T cell receptor beta chains drawn from one sample of a study of cytomegalovirus exposure and HLA in healthy donors. This table comes from immunoSEQ multiplex PCR, and its TCRdb copy is limited to in-frame clones, with some not included. The table shows 90,000 to 110,000 clones, with 83% occurring only once. The sequenced sample consisted of PBMCs. The receptors were sampled from a man between 18 and 35 years old in good health and CMV-seronegative. The CDR3 runs from the conserved cysteine through the conserved F or W. D genes are given only for firm matches. The size of a clone is reported for some rows only, either as once, few or many, or as a class for expanded clones.

clone size	V gene	D gene	J gene	CDR3 DNA	CDR3 protein
.	TRBV4-3	TRBD2	TRBJ2-1	TGCGCCAGCAGCCAAGGGCAATGGACTAGCGGGAGTCCCTACTACAATGAGCAGTTCTTC	CASSQGQWTSGSPYYNEQFF
few	TRBV10-3	.	TRBJ2-3	TGTGCCATCCGGGCTAGCGCCAGTACGGGGGATACGCAGTATTTT	CAIRASASTGDTQYF
.	TRBV12-5	TRBD1	TRBJ1-3	TGTGCTAGTGGTTTGGACAGGGGGCCCTCTGGAAACACCATATATTTT	CASGLDRGPSGNTIYF
.	TRBV4-3	.	TRBJ1-1	TGCGCCAGCAGCCAAGACGCCGGGGACACTGAAGCTTTCTTT	CASSQDAGDTEAFF
.	TRBV5-6	.	TRBJ1-2	TGTGCCAGCAGCTTGGGGACAAGGGCTTCTAACTATGGCTACACCTTC	CASSLGTRASNYGYTF
.	TRBV6-1	.	TRBJ1-1	TGTGCCAGCAGTCCCCTCCGTGCGGTCACTGAAGCTTTCTTT	CASSPLRAVTEAFF
.	TRBV6-5	TRBD1	TRBJ2-1	TGTGCCAGCAGTTACCAATACAGGGGACGTGAGCAGTTCTTC	CASSYQYRGREQFF
.	TRBV9	.	TRBJ2-1	TGTGCCAGCAGTCCGGGACTCCCCATATACAATGAGCAGTTCTTC	CASSPGLPIYNEQFF
.	TRBV27	TRBD2	TRBJ2-7	TGTGCCAGCAGCCCGACTAGCGGAGTCTACGAGCAGTACTTC	CASSPTSGVYEQYF
.	TRBV27	TRBD1	TRBJ2-7	TGTGCCAGCAGTTTTTCGCCCGGGACAGGGAAAGGCGAGCAGTACTTC	CASSFSPGTGKGEQYF
.	TRBV4-3	TRBD1	TRBJ1-5	TGCGCCAGCAGCCGCACAGGGGGTGTCAATCAGCCCCAGCATTTT	CASSRTGGVNQPQHF
few	TRBV7-9	TRBD2	TRBJ2-7	TGTGCCAGCAGCTCCGGGACTAGCTTGGACGAGCAGTACTTC	CASSSGTSLDEQYF
.	TRBV27	.	TRBJ2-5	TGTGCCAGCAGTTTGCAGGGGCCGGGGGAGACCCAGTACTTC	CASSLQGPGETQYF
once	TRBV7-9	TRBD1	TRBJ1-4	TGTGCCAGCAGCTTAGACACATGGACAGGCTCCGAAAAACTGTTTTTT	CASSLDTWTGSEKLFF
.	TRBV27	TRBD1	TRBJ1-2	TGTGCCAGCAGTTTTAGGGGACAGGGGCCCAGTGGCTACACCTTC	CASSFRGQGPSGYTF
.	TRBV27	TRBD2	TRBJ2-2	TGTGCCAGCAGCCTAAGCGGACTAGCGAGTACCGGGGAGCTGTTTTTT	CASSLSGLASTGELFF
.	TRBV7-6	.	TRBJ2-7	TGTGCCAGCAGCTTAGAAGGGGAGGCCTACGAGCAGTACTTC	CASSLEGEAYEQYF
few	TRBV6-1	.	TRBJ1-5	TGTGCCAGCAGTGCAAGGGAGCGTCAGCCCCAGCATTTT	CASSARERQPQHF
.	TRBV6-5	.	TRBJ2-3	TGTGCCAGCAGAGAGGCCGGGAATACGCAGTATTTT	CASREAGNTQYF
.	TRBV7-3	TRBD1	TRBJ1-1	TGTGCCAGCAGCTTAAACCCGGGACAGTACACTGAAGCTTTCTTT	CASSLNPGQYTEAFF
.	TRBV2	TRBD1	TRBJ1-5	TGTGCCAGCAGTGTTATGGTGGACAGGTCGAATCAGCCCCAGCATTTT	CASSVMVDRSNQPQHF
many	TRBV7-2	TRBD2	TRBJ2-1	TGTGCCAGCAGCAGAGACCTAGCGGGAGTCGGCAATGAGCAGTTCTTC	CASSRDLAGVGNEQFF
.	TRBV12-5	.	TRBJ1-2	TGTGCTAGTGGTTTGGTAGTTACGGATGGCTACACCTTC	CASGLVVTDGYTF
.	TRBV9	TRBD1	TRBJ1-1	TGTGCCAGCAGCGGAGAGGACAGGGTGAACACTGAAGCTTTCTTT	CASSGEDRVNTEAFF
.	TRBV4-1	.	TRBJ1-1	TGCGCCAGCAGCCAAATACAGGCGATGAACACTGAAGCTTTCTTT	CASSQIQAMNTEAFF
.	TRBV7-9	TRBD1	TRBJ1-2	TGTGCCAGCAGCCTCGGCTCTCAGGGGGCGAGAAACGGCTACACCTTC	CASSLGSQGARNGYTF
.	TRBV27	TRBD2	TRBJ2-5	TGTGCCAGCAGTGTCAGCGGGAGGGGAAGGGAGACCCAGTACTTC	CASSVSGRGRETQYF
.	TRBV28	.	TRBJ1-1	TGTGCCAGCCAACCCGGGAACCCTATGAACACTGAAGCTTTCTTT	CASQPGNPMNTEAFF
.	TRBV30	.	TRBJ2-3	TGTGCCTGGAGTGTATTGCAGGGCTGGAGTACAGATACGCAGTATTTT	CAWSVLQGWSTDTQYF
.	TRBV11-2	TRBD1	TRBJ1-5	TGTGCCAGACGGGACAGGGAATCCCTTAGCAATCAGCCCCAGCATTTT	CARRDRESLSNQPQHF
.	TRBV7-9	.	TRBJ1-2	TGTGCCAGCAGCTTAGATGGCAGGGTGAATGGCTACACCTTC	CASSLDGRVNGYTF
few	TRBV7-9	.	TRBJ1-4	TGTGCCAGCAGCTTACACAGGGCCGGGGAAAAACTGTTTTTT	CASSLHRAGEKLFF
.	TRBV14	.	TRBJ1-1	TGTGCCAGCAGCCGAGAGTTTATCGGGGGCACTGAAGCTTTCTTT	CASSREFIGGTEAFF
.	TRBV6-5	TRBD1	TRBJ2-2	TGTGCCAGCAGTTACGGGACAGAAAACACCGGGGAGCTGTTTTTT	CASSYGTENTGELFF
.	TRBV6-4	TRBD2	TRBJ2-1	TGTGCCAGCAGTGCGGGCGGGGGCTCCTACAATGAGCAGTTCTTC	CASSAGGGSYNEQFF
.	TRBV4-1	.	TRBJ2-7	TGCGCCAGCAGCCAAGCCCTCGGGGGGCACTACGAGCAGTACTTC	CASSQALGGHYEQYF
.	TRBV18	TRBD1	TRBJ2-1	TGTGCCAGCTCACCTGGGACAGGGCGGGACAAGGAGCAGTTCTTC	CASSPGTGRDKEQFF
.	TRBV5-4	.	TRBJ2-5	TGTGCCAGCAGCTCGGACTTGTGGGAGACCCAGTACTTC	CASSSDLWETQYF
.	TRBV7-9	TRBD1	TRBJ2-7	TGTGCCAGCAGCCCGGGACAGGGGGCGGGAGAGCAGTACTTC	CASSPGQGAGEQYF
.	TRBV27	TRBD2	TRBJ2-7	TGTGCCAGCAGTACCCAACTAGCGGGAGGCCCAAGCTACGAGCAGTACTTC	CASSTQLAGGPSYEQYF
.	TRBV5-4	TRBD2	TRBJ2-1	TGTGCCAGCAGCTTGGCCGGCGGGAGGGCCCGCAATGAGCAGTTCTTC	CASSLAGGRARNEQFF
.	TRBV9	.	TRBJ2-5	TGTGCCAGCAGCGTAGAACTCGACCAAGAGACCCAGTACTTC	CASSVELDQETQYF
.	TRBV30	.	TRBJ1-2	TGTGCCTTCAAGGGGGGGTCTGGAGATGGCTACACCTTC	CAFKGGSGDGYTF
once	TRBV7-3	.	TRBJ2-7	TGTGCCAGCAGCTTAGGACTCGGCTACGAGCAGTACTTC	CASSLGLGYEQYF
.	TRBV9	.	TRBJ1-4	TGTGCCAGCAGCAGGGAGGGGGCAACTAATGAAAAACTGTTTTTT	CASSREGATNEKLFF
.	TRBV28	TRBD1	TRBJ1-2	TGTGCCAGCAGTTGGGGACAGGGTTTTGGCTACACCTTC	CASSWGQGFGYTF
.	TRBV28	TRBD1	TRBJ2-2	TGTGCCAGCAGGGACAGGGGTTCCGGGGAGCTGTTTTTT	CASRDRGSGELFF
.	TRBV5-6	TRBD1	TRBJ1-1	TGTGCCAGCAGCGGGGACAGGGGGCGTAGGGTCATGAGCACTGAAGCTTTCTTT	CASSGDRGRRVMSTEAFF
.	TRBV27	.	TRBJ2-7	TGTGCCAGCCGGAGTAGATCCGAGCAGTACTTC	CASRSRSEQYF
.	TRBV28	TRBD2	TRBJ2-5	TGTGCCAGCAGTTTAGTCCCCCCTAGCGGGCTCGGAGAGACCCAGTACTTC	CASSLVPPSGLGETQYF
.	TRBV28	.	TRBJ1-5	TGTGCCAGCGGCAGGGATAGCAATCAGCCCCAGCATTTT	CASGRDSNQPQHF
.	TRBV7-8	TRBD2	TRBJ2-7	TGTGCCAGCAGCCCCCGGGCTAGCGGGGACTACGAGCAGTACTTC	CASSPRASGDYEQYF